This TCR beta chain derives from a study of blood T cell repertoires in COVID-19. With V trimmed by 4 bases and J by 3 bases, 11 bases remained unmatched. Germline V lookup: CDR1 SGHTA, CDR2 FQGNSA. There are 19 residues in the CDR3. Assay used: immunoSEQ multiplex PCR; TCRdb lists only in-frame clones, some missing. There are roughly 260,000 clones in the sample; about 89% occur only once, and roughly 3% lies in the top ten. The source material was PBMCs or T cells enriched from blood (not recorded which). The chain is built from TRBV7-2 and TRBJ2-2, with TRBD2 identical over 13 bases. This TCR derives from a woman aged 18-29 years who had recovered from COVID-19. The CDR3 region has the DNA TGTGCCAGCAGCTCCAGACTAGCGGGGGGTCTGGGGTACACCGGGGAGCTGTTTTTT. The encoded protein is CASSSRLAGGLGYTGELFF.